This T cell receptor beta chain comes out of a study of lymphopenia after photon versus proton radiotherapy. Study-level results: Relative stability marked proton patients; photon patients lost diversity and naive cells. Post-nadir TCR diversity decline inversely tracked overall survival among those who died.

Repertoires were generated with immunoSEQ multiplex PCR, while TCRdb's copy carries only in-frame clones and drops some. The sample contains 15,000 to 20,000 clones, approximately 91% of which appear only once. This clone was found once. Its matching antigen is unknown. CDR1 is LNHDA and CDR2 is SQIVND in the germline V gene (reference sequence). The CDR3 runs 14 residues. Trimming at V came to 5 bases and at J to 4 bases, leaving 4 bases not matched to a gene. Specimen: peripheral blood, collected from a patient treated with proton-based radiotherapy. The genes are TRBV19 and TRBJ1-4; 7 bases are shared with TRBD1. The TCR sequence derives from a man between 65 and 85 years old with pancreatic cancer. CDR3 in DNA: TGTGCCAGTAGTCCGGGACAGAGTAATGAAAAACTGTTTTTT. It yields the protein CASSPGQSNEKLFF.